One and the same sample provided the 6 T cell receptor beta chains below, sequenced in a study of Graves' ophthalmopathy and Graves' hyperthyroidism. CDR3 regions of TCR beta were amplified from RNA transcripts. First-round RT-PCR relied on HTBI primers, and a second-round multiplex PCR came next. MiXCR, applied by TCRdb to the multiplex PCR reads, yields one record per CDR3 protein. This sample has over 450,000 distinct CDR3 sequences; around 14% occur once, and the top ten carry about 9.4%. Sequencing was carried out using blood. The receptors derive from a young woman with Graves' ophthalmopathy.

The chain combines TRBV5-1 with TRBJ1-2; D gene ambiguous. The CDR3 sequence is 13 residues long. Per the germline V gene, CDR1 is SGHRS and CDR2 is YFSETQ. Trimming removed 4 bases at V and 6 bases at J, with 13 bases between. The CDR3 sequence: CASSPPGQHGYTF. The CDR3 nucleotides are TGCGCCAGCAGCCCGCCCGGGCAGCATGGCTACACCTTC. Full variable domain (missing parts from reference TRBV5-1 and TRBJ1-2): KAGVTQTPRYLIKTRGQQVTLSCSPISGHRSVSWYQQTPGQGLQFLFEYFSETQRNKGNFPGRFSGRQFSNSRSEMNVSTLELGDSALYLCASSPPGQHGYTFGSGTRLTVV.

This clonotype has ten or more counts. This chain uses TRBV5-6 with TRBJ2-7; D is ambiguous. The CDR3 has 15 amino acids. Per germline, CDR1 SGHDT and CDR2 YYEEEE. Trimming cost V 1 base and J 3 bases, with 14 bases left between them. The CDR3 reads CASSLSGGYLYEQYF. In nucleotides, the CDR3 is TGTGCCAGCAGCTTGTCGGGTGGGTACCTCTACGAGCAGTACTTC. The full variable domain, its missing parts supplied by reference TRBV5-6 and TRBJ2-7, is DAGVTQSPTHLIKTRGQQVTLRCSPKSGHDTVSWYQQALGQGPQFIFQYYEEEERQRGNFPDRFSGHQFPNYSSELNVNALLLGDSALYLCASSLSGGYLYEQYFGPGTRLTVT.

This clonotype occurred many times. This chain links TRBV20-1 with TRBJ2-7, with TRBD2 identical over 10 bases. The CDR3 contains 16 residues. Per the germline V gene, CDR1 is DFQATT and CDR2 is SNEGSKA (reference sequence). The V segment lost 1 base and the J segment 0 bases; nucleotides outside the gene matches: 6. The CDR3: CSARGELAGSSYEQYF. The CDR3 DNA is TGCAGTGCTAGAGGGGAACTAGCGGGGAGCTCCTACGAGCAGTACTTC.

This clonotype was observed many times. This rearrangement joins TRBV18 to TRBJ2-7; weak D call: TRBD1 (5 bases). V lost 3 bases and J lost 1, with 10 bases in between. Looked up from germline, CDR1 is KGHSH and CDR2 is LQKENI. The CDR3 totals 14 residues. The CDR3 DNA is TGTGCCAGCTCACCTATCGACAGATCCTACGAGCAGTACTTC. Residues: CASSPIDRSYEQYF. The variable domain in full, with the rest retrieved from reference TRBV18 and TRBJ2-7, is NAGVMQNPRHLVRRRGQEARLRCSPMKGHSHVYWYRQLPEEGLKFMVYLQKENIIDESGMPKERFSAEFPKEGPSILRIQQVVRGDSAAYFCASSPIDRSYEQYFGPGTRLTVT.

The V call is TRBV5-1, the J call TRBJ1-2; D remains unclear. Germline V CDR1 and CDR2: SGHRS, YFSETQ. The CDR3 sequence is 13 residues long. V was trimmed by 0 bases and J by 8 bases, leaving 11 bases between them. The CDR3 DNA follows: TGCGCCAGCAGCTTGGAGAAAAGCGGCGGCTACACCTTC. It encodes CASSLEKSGGYTF.

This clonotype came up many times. CDR3 sequence (DNA): TGTGCCAGCAGCGCCCAGACTAGCGGGATCACCTACGAGCAGTACTTC. This codes for CASSAQTSGITYEQYF. The V call is TRBV11-1, the J call TRBJ2-7; the match to TRBD2 covers 11 bases. V shed 5 bases and J 2 bases; nucleotides not matched to a gene: 8. This CDR3 contains 16 residues. Germline V CDR1 and CDR2: SGHAT, FQDESV (reference sequence).